The clone carrying this T cell receptor (beta chain) was seen at least ten times. Each CDR3 protein gets one entry after TCRdb re-called the RT-PCR reads with MiXCR. Of around 700,000 distinct CDR3 sequences in the sample, approximately 14% were seen once. V was trimmed by 3 bases and J by 6 bases, leaving 15 bases between them. The CDR3 spans 14 residues. This chain joins TRBV12-3 or TRBV12-4 and TRBJ2-7; D gene ambiguous. The sample consisted of memory CD4+ T cells from blood. The clonotype was recovered from a female donor in good health, serving as a healthy control. DNA of the CDR3: TGTGCCAGCAGTTTGGATATCACCACCGCCGAGCAGTACTTC. Protein: CASSLDITTAEQYF.